The source of this TCR beta chain is a study of cytomegalovirus exposure and HLA in healthy donors. On this clone: No antigen is known for it.

This PCR relied on a set of 60 Vbeta primers and 13 Jbeta primers. The table came from immunoSEQ multiplex PCR; TCRdb's copy has only in-frame clones and leaves some out. The repertoire consists of about 150,000 clones, with about 85% occurring once and the leading ten covering approximately 3.7%. Broader study findings: The study labeled approximately 150 TCR beta chains cytomegalovirus-associated. Roughly even sequencing depth across donors was the assumption behind the presence/absence analyses.

Trimming removed 6 bases from V and 2 bases from J, with 28 bases in between. Germline CDR1 reads SQVTM; CDR2 reads ANQGSEA. The CDR3 has 18 amino acids. V and J are TRBV29-1 and TRBJ2-5; weak D call: TRBD2 (6 bases). Sequences were obtained from PBMCs. This receptor was taken from a human donor in good health. CDR3 bases: TGCAGCGTCGAGACCGCGGGACTTGCGGGGTGGCGGCAAGAGACCCAGTACTTC. This encodes CSVETAGLAGWRQETQYF.